This T cell receptor beta chain was identified during a study of radiation and T cells in renal cell carcinoma. Regarding the study as a whole: Baseline intratumoral clonotype presence is unknown without pretreatment biopsies.

In regard to this clone: Antigen: not known.

Using immunoSEQ multiplex PCR, the repertoire was profiled, and TCRdb retains in-frame clones only, with some absent. The repertoire holds 130,000 to 150,000 clones, about 88% seen once, with around a sixth in the top ten. Time point reported: blood 4 weeks post-SBRT, at nephrectomy. This sample's treatment: 15 Gy SBRT to primary tumor, nephrectomy 4 weeks later. Nephrectomy followed 15 Gy stereotactic body radiation by 4 weeks. Clear cell pathology was present in this patient's renal cell carcinoma. Germline-derived CDR1 and CDR2 are MGHRA and YSYEKL. V lost 0 bases and J 8 bases, leaving 16 bases between the germline ends. This CDR3 has 16 residues.

This clonotype was sampled from a woman aged 45 to 65 with renal cell carcinoma. The V gene is TRBV4-1, the J gene TRBJ1-4; no clear D. Sequencing was performed on blood, taken from a patient whose treatment included radiotherapy and nephrectomy. In DNA, the CDR3 is TGCGCCAGCAGCCAAGATCATCGCCTGCAGGAAGAAAAACTGTTTTTT. Its protein is CASSQDHRLQEEKLFF.